Presented here are 27 T cell receptor beta chains from one specimen sequenced in a study of T cell repertoires in cytomegalovirus infection (dated by TCRdb to the late 2010s). The sequencer listed for this sample is Illumina HiSeq 1500. TCRdb cleaned the public reads at Q25 with fastp, built clones with MiXCR and kept in-frame beta chains. One record per CDR3 amino acid sequence lists the most common genes and DNA. The sample table records around 250,000 distinct CDR3 sequences; about 18% of these occur just once. Of the sample, about half falls within the top ten clones. What was sequenced was CD8+ T cells from PBMCs. Every receptor here comes from a human donor in good health (CMV status not recorded). Some clones in this sample may be carry-over from other donors' samples.

In its sample, this clonotype was seen a few times. The chain joins TRBV28 to TRBJ2-5; a weak D match, TRBD1 (6 bases). The germline V gene has CDR1 MDHEN and CDR2 SYDVKM. The CDR3 runs to 17 residues. V was trimmed by 3 bases and J by 3 bases, leaving 20 bases between them. The CDR3, as DNA: TGTGCCAGCAGTTTCCCCGCAAGGACAGAATCGAAAGAGACCCAGTACTTC. This codes for CASSFPARTESKETQYF.

This clonotype has only a few counts. The chain recombines TRBV29-1 with TRBJ2-7; D is unresolved. The CDR3 extends over 13 amino acids. Trimming pared 6 bases from V and 6 bases from J, leaving 18 bases between. Looked up from germline, CDR1 is SQVTM and CDR2 is ANQGSEA. The CDR3: CSVASETDLEQYF. The CDR3 bases are TGCAGCGTCGCCAGCGAGACCGACCTCGAGCAGTACTTC.

At least ten counts were recorded for this clonotype. The chain recombines TRBV5-1 with TRBJ2-5; 8 nucleotides match TRBD2. J gave up 5 bases and V 7 bases, and 13 bases lay outside the gene matches. In germline, CDR1 is SGHRS, CDR2 YFSETQ. The CDR3 is 15 residues long. In DNA, the CDR3 is TGCGCCAGCTCCGCGGGAGGCTATGTAGGTGAGACCCAGTACTTC. It yields the protein CASSAGGYVGETQYF.

This clonotype was seen many times. The gene calls are TRBV7-6 and TRBJ2-5; D remains ambiguous. Trimming removed 1 base from V and 1 base from J, with 10 bases in between. The CDR3 is made up of 15 amino acids. Germline lookup yields CDR1 SGHVS and CDR2 FNYEAQ. The CDR3 sequence: CASSLGVALQETQYF. The CDR3 region has the DNA TGTGCCAGCAGCTTAGGGGTGGCTCTCCAAGAGACCCAGTACTTC.

This clonotype was found a few times. The chain links TRBV6-2 or TRBV6-3 to TRBJ2-5; the D gene is possibly TRBD1 (5 bases). Per germline, CDR1 MNHEY and CDR2 SVGEGT. The CDR3 spans 14 residues. Trimming stripped 6 bases from V and 4 bases from J, with 15 bases between. CDR3 bases: TGTGCCAGCAGACAGACAGATTACGTAGAGACCCAGTACTTC. Translated, it gives CASRQTDYVETQYF.

The chain uses TRBV7-2 and TRBJ2-5, with 7 bases aligning to TRBD2. V lost 5 bases and J lost 3; bases outside the gene matches: 9. The CDR3 has 15 residues. The germline V gene has CDR1 SGHTA and CDR2 FQGNSA. CDR3 bases: TGTGCCAGCAGCCCGGGCCCGACTAGCAAAGAGACCCAGTACTTC. Translating it yields CASSPGPTSKETQYF.

Only a few counts were recorded for this clonotype. The rearrangement uses TRBV7-9 and TRBJ1-1; TRBD1 aligns across 10 bases. Looked up from germline, CDR1 is SEHNR and CDR2 is FQNEAQ (reference sequence). The CDR3 runs to 11 residues. V dropped 5 bases and J dropped 10; count of bases not matched to a gene: 1. CDR3 nucleotides: TGTGCCAGCAGCCGGACAGGGGGAGCTTTCTTT. This codes for CASSRTGGAFF.

This CDR3 reads CASTPSGGDRETQYF. The DNA for the CDR3 is TGTGCCAGCACCCCCAGCGGGGGGGATCGGGAGACCCAGTACTTC. This sequence joins TRBV6-5 and TRBJ2-5; 10 bases match TRBD2. The CDR3 covers 15 residues. The germline V gene has CDR1 MNHEY and CDR2 SVGAGI. With 7 bases clipped from V and 5 bases from J, the junction kept 10 bases outside the gene matches.

This rearrangement joins TRBV29-1 to TRBJ2-1, with a tentative D call TRBD1 (5 bases). Trimming removed 0 bases from V and 8 bases from J, with 17 bases in between. Germline V gene sequence: CDR1 SQVTM, CDR2 ANQGSEA. The CDR3 loop spans 15 amino acids. The CDR3 protein is CSVEDPEAGWDEQFF. CDR3 nucleotides: TGCAGCGTTGAAGATCCTGAGGCAGGGTGGGATGAGCAGTTCTTC.

This clonotype was recorded at least ten times. The J gene is TRBJ2-3, the V gene TRBV7-6; 9 nucleotides agree with TRBD2. Germline loops: CDR1 SGHVS, CDR2 FNYEAQ. The CDR3 loop spans 16 amino acids. Germline trimming cut 3 bases from V and 4 bases from J; bases unmatched to any gene: 8. The CDR3 coding sequence is TGTGCCAGCAGCTTGCAGCGTAGCGGGGGTCCAGATACGCAGTATTTT. Its translation: CASSLQRSGGPDTQYF.

This clonotype came up a few times. The chain couples TRBV2 to TRBJ2-4; TRBD1 or TRBD2 may be the D gene (5 bases each). The V gene's germline CDR1 is SNHLY and CDR2 FYNNEI. V was cut by 4 bases and J by 0 bases, with 13 bases left in between. This CDR3 comprises 16 residues. The CDR3 protein is CASSVRDGLAKNIQYF. CDR3 coding DNA: TGTGCCAGCAGTGTCCGGGACGGACTAGCCAAAAACATTCAGTACTTC.

This clonotype appeared many times. This rearrangement joins TRBV28 to TRBJ2-3; D is unclear. Germline-derived CDR1 and CDR2 are MDHEN and SYDVKM. The V gene lost 7 bases and the J gene lost 3 bases, with 11 bases spanning the gap. The CDR3 contains 13 residues. CDR3: CASTAIPTDTQYF. The CDR3 DNA is TGTGCCAGCACTGCGATTCCGACAGATACGCAGTATTTT. The whole variable domain, remainder taken from reference TRBV28 and TRBJ2-3, is DVKVTQSSRYLVKRTGEKVFLECVQDMDHENMFWYRQDPGLGLRLIYFSYDVKMKEKGDIPEGYSVSREKKERFSLILESASTNQTSMYLCASTAIPTDTQYFGPGTRLTVL.

There are a few counts of this clonotype. The gene calls are TRBV29-1 and TRBJ2-7; D is perhaps TRBD1 (5 bases). The germline gives CDR1 SQVTM, CDR2 ANQGSEA. Trimming cost V 7 bases and J 0 bases, with 13 bases left between them. The CDR3 loop spans 13 amino acids. The chain's CDR3 is CSGAHDSSYEQYF. Written as DNA, the CDR3 is TGCAGCGGGGCCCACGACAGCTCCTACGAGCAGTACTTC.

This clonotype was found many times. The rearrangement joins TRBV6-2 or TRBV6-3 to TRBJ1-5, with D possibly matching TRBD1 (5 bases). The CDR3 is made up of 16 amino acids. The V gene lost 2 bases and the J gene lost 3 bases, with 14 bases spanning the gap. Germline V gene lookup returns CDR1 MNHEY and CDR2 SVGEGT. CDR3 residues: CASSYDSGFVNQPQHF. The DNA for the CDR3 is TGTGCCAGCAGTTACGACTCAGGGTTTGTCAATCAGCCCCAGCATTTT.

This clonotype was observed once. This chain links TRBV27 with TRBJ2-3; 8 bases fit TRBD1. V gave up 5 bases and J gave up 2 bases; unmatched junction bases: 9. Germline-derived CDR1 and CDR2 are MNHEY and SMNVEV (reference sequence). This CDR3 contains 16 residues. CDR3 loop: CASSPRTGSHTDTQYF. The CDR3 region has the DNA TGTGCCAGCAGTCCTCGGACAGGGTCACACACAGATACGCAGTATTTT.

This clonotype was detected a few times. The chain employs TRBV2 and TRBJ2-1; a possible D gene is TRBD1 (5 bases). Per germline, CDR1 SNHLY and CDR2 FYNNEI. V dropped 4 bases and J dropped 14 bases, with 21 bases sitting between them. The CDR3 loop spans 14 amino acids. The CDR3 region has the DNA TGTGCCAGCAGTGTCTGGTTCTCTTCGGTAGGGGAGTTCTTC. The encoded protein is CASSVWFSSVGEFF.

This clonotype has more than one count but fewer than ten. The chain uses TRBV20-1 and TRBJ2-7; TRBD1 matches 10 bases. The CDR3 is made up of 14 amino acids. Trimming removed 5 bases from V and 6 bases from J; junction bases left unmatched: 10. Germline CDR1 and CDR2: DFQATT and SNEGSKA (reference sequence). The CDR3 reads CSARTRQGAFEQYF. The CDR3 DNA is TGCAGTGCTCGGACGCGACAGGGGGCTTTCGAGCAGTACTTC.

This clonotype was seen many times. V gene TRBV7-9 combines with J gene TRBJ2-5; 8 positions agree with TRBD1. CDR1 SEHNR and CDR2 FQNEAQ come from the germline V gene (reference sequence). The CDR3 is made up of 16 amino acids. Trimming took 1 base from V and 4 from J; bases not matched to a gene: 8. The CDR3 DNA reads TGTGCCAGCAGCTTAGGCCCGACAGGGGATCGAGAGACCCAGTACTTC. Amino acids: CASSLGPTGDRETQYF.

This clonotype was found once. This rearrangement joins TRBV12-3 or TRBV12-4 to TRBJ2-1; 13 bases map to TRBD2. The junction had 11 bases not matched to a gene; V was cut back by 7 bases and J by 5 bases. The CDR3 totals 17 residues. The CDR3 is CASNPELGLAGDNEQFF. For the CDR3, the DNA is TGTGCCAGCAATCCCGAACTTGGACTAGCGGGGGACAATGAGCAGTTCTTC.

This clonotype was counted a few times. The chain recombines TRBV20-1 with TRBJ2-1; 9 bases are a match to TRBD1. CDR3 length: 14 residues. V dropped 6 bases and J dropped 7; count of bases not matched to a gene: 10. Germline V gene sequence: CDR1 DFQATT, CDR2 SNEGSKA (reference sequence). CDR3 in DNA: TGCAGTGCCGCGACAGGGGGGACATCGAATGAGCAGTTCTTC. As protein: CSAATGGTSNEQFF.

This clonotype appeared a few times. The chain employs TRBV29-1 and TRBJ2-1, with 12 bases identical to TRBD2. J lost 0 bases, V lost 0 bases, and 6 bases had no gene match. CDR1 is SQVTM, CDR2 ANQGSEA, per germline. The CDR3 has 18 residues. CDR3 nucleotides: TGCAGCGTTGAAGATCCACTAGCGGGGGGAGGCTCCTACAATGAGCAGTTCTTC. It encodes CSVEDPLAGGGSYNEQFF.

The chain couples TRBV20-1 to TRBJ1-6; maybe TRBD1 (5 bases). This CDR3 region has 16 residues. The V and J ends lost 5 bases and 11 bases respectively, with 25 bases between them. Germline-derived CDR1 and CDR2 are DFQATT and SNEGSKA (reference sequence). The CDR3 spells CSARTVMGGYFAPLHF. The CDR3 coding sequence is TGCAGTGCTCGTACCGTCATGGGGGGTTATTTCGCACCCCTCCACTTT.

This clonotype occurred many times. This chain connects TRBV7-9 to TRBJ1-4, with 8 bases matching TRBD1. The V segment lost 3 bases and the J segment 2 bases; nucleotides outside the gene matches: 5. In germline, CDR1 is SEHNR, CDR2 FQNEAQ (reference sequence). CDR3 length: 16 amino acids. DNA of the CDR3: TGTGCCAGCAGCTTGGCGCAGGGGGCCACTAATGAAAAACTGTTTTTT. Translating it yields CASSLAQGATNEKLFF.

This clonotype occurred a few times. The rearrangement uses TRBV11-2 and TRBJ1-1; D is ambiguous. CDR3 size: 13 residues. Germline V lookup: CDR1 SGHAT, CDR2 FQNNGV. Deletions cut 5 bases from V and 5 bases from J, with 12 bases between. Here the CDR3 reads CASSQPAVTEAFF. Written as DNA, the CDR3 is TGTGCCAGCAGCCAGCCGGCAGTAACTGAAGCTTTCTTT.

The CDR3 nucleotides read TGTGCCAGCAGTTACTCGGTTCTCGGCTATGGCTACACCTTC. Translated, it gives CASSYSVLGYGYTF. The chain is built from TRBV6-5 and TRBJ1-2; D uncertain. This CDR3 contains 14 residues. From germline, CDR1 is MNHEY and CDR2 SVGAGI. The V and J ends lost 0 bases and 4 bases respectively, with 9 bases between them.

This clonotype turned up a few times. The V call is TRBV19, the J call TRBJ1-1; D is perhaps TRBD1 (5 bases). Germline CDR1 is LNHDA and CDR2 is SQIVND (reference sequence). Trimming stripped 7 bases from V and 1 base from J, with 10 bases between. The CDR3 loop spans 13 amino acids. The CDR3 region is CASIPGQNTEAFF. The CDR3 DNA follows: TGTGCCAGTATCCCCGGACAGAACACTGAAGCTTTCTTT.

This clonotype was observed at least ten times. V usage is TRBV7-6 and J usage is TRBJ2-1; D gene uncertain. The germline V gene has CDR1 SGHVS and CDR2 FNYEAQ. The germline V and J ends were trimmed by 1 base and 4 bases, with 11 bases remaining between them. The CDR3 is made up of 15 amino acids. CDR3 sequence reads: CASSLGYQPYNEQFF. CDR3 sequence (DNA): TGTGCCAGCAGCTTAGGGTACCAGCCGTACAATGAGCAGTTCTTC.